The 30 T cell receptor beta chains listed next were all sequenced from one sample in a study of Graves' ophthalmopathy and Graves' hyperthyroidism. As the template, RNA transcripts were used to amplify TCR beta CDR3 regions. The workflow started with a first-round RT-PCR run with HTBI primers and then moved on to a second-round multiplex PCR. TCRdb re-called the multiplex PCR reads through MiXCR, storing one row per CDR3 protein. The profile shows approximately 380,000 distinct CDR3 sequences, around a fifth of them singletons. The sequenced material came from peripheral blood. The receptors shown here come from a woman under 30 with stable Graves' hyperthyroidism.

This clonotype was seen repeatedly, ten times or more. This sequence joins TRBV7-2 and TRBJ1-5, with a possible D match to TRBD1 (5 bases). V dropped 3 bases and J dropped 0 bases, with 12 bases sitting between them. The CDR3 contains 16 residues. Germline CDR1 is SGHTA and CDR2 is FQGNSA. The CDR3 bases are TGTGCCAGCAGCTTGGCAGGGACCTATAGCAATCAGCCCCAGCATTTT. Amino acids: CASSLAGTYSNQPQHF. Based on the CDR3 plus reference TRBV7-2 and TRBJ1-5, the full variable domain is GAGVSQSPSNKVTEKGKDVELRCDPISGHTALYWYRQSLGQGLEFLIYFQGNSAPDKSGLPSDRFSAERTGGSVSTLTIQRTQQEDSAVYLCASSLAGTYSNQPQHFGDGTRLSIL.

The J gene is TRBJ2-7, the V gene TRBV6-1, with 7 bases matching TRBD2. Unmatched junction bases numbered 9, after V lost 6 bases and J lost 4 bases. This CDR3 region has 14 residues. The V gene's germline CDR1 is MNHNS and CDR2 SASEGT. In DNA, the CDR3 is TGTGCCAGCAGGAAGAGCGGGACGGGTTACGAGCAGTACTTC. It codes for CASRKSGTGYEQYF.

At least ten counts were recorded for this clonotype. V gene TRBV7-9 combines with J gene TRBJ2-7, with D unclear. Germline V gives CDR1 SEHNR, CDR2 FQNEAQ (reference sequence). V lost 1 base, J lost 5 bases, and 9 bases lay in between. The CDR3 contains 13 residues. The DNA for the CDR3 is TGTGCCAGCAGCTTAGGGTATCGCAACGAGCAGTACTTC. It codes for CASSLGYRNEQYF.

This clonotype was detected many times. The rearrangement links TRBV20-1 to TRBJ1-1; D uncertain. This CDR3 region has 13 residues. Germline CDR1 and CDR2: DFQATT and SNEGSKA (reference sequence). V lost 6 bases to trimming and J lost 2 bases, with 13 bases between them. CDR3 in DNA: TGCAGTGCCGAGAGGGCGGACAACACTGAAGCTTTCTTT. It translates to CSAERADNTEAFF.

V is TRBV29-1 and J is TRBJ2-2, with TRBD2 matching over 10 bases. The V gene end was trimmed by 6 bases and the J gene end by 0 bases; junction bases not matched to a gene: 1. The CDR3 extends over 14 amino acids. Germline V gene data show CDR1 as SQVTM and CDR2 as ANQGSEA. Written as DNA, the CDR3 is TGCAGCGTCGGACTAGCGGCGAACACCGGGGAGCTGTTTTTT. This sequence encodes CSVGLAANTGELFF.

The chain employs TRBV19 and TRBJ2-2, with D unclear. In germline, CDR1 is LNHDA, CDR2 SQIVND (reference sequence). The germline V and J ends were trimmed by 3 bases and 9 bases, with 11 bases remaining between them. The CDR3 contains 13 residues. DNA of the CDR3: TGTGCCAGTAGTATTCTCCCCCCAAGGGAGCTGTTTTTT. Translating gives CASSILPPRELFF.

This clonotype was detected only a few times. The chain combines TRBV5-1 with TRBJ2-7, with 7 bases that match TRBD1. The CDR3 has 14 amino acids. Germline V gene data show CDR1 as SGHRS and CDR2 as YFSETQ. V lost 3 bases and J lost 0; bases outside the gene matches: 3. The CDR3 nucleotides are TGCGCCAGCAGCTGGGGGACAGCCTCCTACGAGCAGTACTTC. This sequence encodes CASSWGTASYEQYF.

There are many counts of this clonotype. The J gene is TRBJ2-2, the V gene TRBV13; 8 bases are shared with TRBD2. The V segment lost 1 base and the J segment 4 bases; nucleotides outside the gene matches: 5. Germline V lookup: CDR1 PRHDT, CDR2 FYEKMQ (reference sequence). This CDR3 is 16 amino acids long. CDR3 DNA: TGTGCCAGCAGCTTAGCCCAGCGGGAGACCACCGGGGAGCTGTTTTTT. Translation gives CASSLAQRETTGELFF.

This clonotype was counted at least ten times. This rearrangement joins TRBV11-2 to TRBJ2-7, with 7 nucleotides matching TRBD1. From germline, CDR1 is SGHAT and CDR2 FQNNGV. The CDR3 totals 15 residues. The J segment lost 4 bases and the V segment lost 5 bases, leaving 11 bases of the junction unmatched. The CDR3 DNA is TGTGCCAGCAGCGTACAGGGGACAGCAGCATACGAGCAGTACTTC. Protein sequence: CASSVQGTAAYEQYF.

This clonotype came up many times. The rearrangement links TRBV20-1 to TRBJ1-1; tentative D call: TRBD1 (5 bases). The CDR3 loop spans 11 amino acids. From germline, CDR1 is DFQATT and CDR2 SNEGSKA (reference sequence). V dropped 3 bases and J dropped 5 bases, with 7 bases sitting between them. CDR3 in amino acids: CSASGGTEAFF. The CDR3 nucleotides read TGCAGTGCTAGCGGGGGAACTGAAGCTTTCTTT.

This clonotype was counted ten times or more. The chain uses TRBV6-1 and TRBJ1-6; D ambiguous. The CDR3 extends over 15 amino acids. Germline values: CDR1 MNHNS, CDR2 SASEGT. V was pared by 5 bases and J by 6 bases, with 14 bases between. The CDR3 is CASSPRTPPNSPLHF. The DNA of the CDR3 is TGTGCCAGCAGTCCTAGGACTCCGCCTAATTCACCCCTCCACTTT.

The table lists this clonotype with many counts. The CDR3 DNA reads TGCGCCAGCAGCTTGGTAATCTCTAGCGGAGAGACCCAGTACTTC. Its translation is CASSLVISSGETQYF. The chain recombines TRBV5-1 with TRBJ2-5, with 7 bases matching TRBD2. Germline V gene data show CDR1 as SGHRS and CDR2 as YFSETQ. J lost 4 bases, V lost 0 bases, and 6 bases had no gene match. The length of the CDR3 is 15 residues.

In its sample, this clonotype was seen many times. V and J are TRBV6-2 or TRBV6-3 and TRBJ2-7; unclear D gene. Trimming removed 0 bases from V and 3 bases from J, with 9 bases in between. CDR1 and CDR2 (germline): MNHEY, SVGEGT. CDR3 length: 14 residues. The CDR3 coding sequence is TGTGCCAGCAGTTACTCCCACGAAAACTACGAGCAGTACTTC. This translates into CASSYSHENYEQYF.

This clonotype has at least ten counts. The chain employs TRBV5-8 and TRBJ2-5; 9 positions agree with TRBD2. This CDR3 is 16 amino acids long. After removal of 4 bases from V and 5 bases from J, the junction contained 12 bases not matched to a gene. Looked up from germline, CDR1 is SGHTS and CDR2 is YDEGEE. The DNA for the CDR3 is TGTGCCAGCAGCCCCCCTAGCGGGACAATGGGCGAGACCCAGTACTTC. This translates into CASSPPSGTMGETQYF. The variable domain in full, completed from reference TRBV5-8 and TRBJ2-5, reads EAGVTQSPTHLIKTRGQQATLRCSPISGHTSVYWYQQALGLGLQFLLWYDEGEERNRGNFPPRFSGRQFPNYSSELNVNALELEDSALYLCASSPPSGTMGETQYFGPGTRLLVL.

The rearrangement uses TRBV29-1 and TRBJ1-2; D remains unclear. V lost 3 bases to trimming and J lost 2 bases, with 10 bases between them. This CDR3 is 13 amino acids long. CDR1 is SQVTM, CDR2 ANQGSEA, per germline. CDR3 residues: CSVDLTENYGYTF. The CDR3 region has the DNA TGCAGCGTTGATCTTACAGAGAACTATGGCTACACCTTC.

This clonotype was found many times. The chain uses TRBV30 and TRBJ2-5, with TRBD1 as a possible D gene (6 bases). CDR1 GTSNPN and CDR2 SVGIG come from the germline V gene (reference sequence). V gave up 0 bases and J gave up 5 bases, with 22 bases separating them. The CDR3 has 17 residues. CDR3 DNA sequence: TGTGCCTGGAGTGTCTTACGGCCTCAGGGGACACGGGAGACCCAGTACTTC. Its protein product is CAWSVLRPQGTRETQYF.

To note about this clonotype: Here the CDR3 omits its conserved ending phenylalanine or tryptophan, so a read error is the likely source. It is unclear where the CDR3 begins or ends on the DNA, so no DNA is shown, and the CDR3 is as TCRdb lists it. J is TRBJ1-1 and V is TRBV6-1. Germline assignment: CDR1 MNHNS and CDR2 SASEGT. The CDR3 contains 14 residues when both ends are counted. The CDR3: CASRSVQVNTEACL.

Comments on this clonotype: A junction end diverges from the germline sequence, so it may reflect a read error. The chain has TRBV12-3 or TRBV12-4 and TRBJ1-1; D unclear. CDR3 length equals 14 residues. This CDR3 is CASSFFFPLTDAFF. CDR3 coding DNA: TGTGCCAGCAGTTTCTTTTTCCCTTTAACTGATGCTTTCTTT.

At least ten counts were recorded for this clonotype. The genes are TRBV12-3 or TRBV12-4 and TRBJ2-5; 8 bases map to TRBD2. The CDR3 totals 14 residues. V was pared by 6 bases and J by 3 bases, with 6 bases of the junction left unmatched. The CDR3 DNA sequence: TGTGCCAGCAGGCCGTCGGGGGGGAAAGAGACCCAGTACTTC. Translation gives CASRPSGGKETQYF.

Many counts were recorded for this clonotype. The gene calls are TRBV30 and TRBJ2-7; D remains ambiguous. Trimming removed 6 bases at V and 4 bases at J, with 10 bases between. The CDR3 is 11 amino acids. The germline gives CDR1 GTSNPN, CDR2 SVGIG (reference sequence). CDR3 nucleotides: TGTGCCTGTACAGACGGGTACGAGCAGTACTTC. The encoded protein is CACTDGYEQYF.

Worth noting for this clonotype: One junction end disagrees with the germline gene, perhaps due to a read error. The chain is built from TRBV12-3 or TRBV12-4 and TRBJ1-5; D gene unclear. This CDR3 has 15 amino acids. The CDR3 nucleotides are TGTGCCAGCAGTTTAGGTGGGCTGAACGATCAGCCTCAGCATTTT. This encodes CASSLGGLNDQPQHF.

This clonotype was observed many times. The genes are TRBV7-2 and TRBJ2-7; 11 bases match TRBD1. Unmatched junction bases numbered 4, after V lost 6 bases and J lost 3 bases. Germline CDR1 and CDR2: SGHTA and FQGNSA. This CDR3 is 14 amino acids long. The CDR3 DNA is TGTGCCAGCAGGGGGACAGGGGGGGACTACGAGCAGTACTTC. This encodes CASRGTGGDYEQYF.

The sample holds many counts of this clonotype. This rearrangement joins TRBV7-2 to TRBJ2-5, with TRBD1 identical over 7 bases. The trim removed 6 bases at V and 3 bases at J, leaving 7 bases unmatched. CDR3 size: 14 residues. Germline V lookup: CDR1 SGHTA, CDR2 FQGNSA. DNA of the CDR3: TGTGCCAGCAGTCCTCCAGGGGGTGAAGAGACCCAGTACTTC. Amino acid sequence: CASSPPGGEETQYF.

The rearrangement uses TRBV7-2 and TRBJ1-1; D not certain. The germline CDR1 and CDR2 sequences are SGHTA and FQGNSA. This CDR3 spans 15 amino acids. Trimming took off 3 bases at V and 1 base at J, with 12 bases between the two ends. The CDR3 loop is CASSLAGVRNTEAFF. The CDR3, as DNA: TGTGCCAGCAGCTTGGCGGGAGTAAGGAACACTGAAGCTTTCTTT.

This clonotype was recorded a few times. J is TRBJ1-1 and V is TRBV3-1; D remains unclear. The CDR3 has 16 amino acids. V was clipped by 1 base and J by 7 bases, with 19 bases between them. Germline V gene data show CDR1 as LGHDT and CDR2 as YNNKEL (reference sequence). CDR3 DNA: TGTGCCAGCAGCCAAGTCCCGGGTGGACGGTGGGGTGAAGCTTTCTTT. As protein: CASSQVPGGRWGEAFF.

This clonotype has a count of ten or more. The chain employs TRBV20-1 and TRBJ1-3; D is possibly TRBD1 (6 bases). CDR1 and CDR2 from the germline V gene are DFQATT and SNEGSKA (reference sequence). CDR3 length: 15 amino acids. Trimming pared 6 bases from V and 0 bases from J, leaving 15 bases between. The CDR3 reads CSAAQDRLSGNTIYF. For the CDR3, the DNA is TGCAGTGCCGCCCAAGACAGGCTCTCTGGAAACACCATATATTTT.

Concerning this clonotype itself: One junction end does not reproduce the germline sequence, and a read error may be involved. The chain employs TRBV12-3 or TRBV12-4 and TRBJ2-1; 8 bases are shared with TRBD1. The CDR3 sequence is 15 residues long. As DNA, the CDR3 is TGTGCCAGCAGCCCTAACAGGGGGTCCTACAATGAGAAGTTCTTC. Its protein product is CASSPNRGSYNEKFF.

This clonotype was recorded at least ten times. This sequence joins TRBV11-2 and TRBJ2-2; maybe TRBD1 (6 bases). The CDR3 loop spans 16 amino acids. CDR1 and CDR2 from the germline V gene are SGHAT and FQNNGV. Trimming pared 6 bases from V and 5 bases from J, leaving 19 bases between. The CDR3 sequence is CASRRGPGAVTGELFF. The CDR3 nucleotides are TGTGCCAGCAGGAGAGGTCCAGGGGCCGTAACCGGGGAGCTGTTTTTT.

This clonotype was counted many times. The CDR3 protein is CASSLSWTGAGGYTF. CDR3 bases: TGTGCCAGCAGCTTATCATGGACAGGGGCTGGTGGCTACACCTTC. The genes are TRBV7-2 and TRBJ1-2; 9 nucleotides align to TRBD1. Trimming took 2 bases from V and 7 from J; bases not matched to a gene: 8. The CDR3 is made up of 15 amino acids. Looked up from germline, CDR1 is SGHTA and CDR2 is FQGNSA.

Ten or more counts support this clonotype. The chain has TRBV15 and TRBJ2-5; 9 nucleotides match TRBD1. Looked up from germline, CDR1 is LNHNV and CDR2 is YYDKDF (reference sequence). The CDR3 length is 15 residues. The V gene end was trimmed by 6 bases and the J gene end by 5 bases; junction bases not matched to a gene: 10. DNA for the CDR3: TGTGCCACCAGAAGCGTGGGACAGGGATTTGAGACCCAGTACTTC. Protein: CATRSVGQGFETQYF. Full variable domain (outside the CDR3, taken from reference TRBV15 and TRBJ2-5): DAMVIQNPRYQVTQFGKPVTLSCSQTLNHNVMYWYQQKSSQAPKLLFHYYDKDFNNEADTPDNFQSRRPNTSFCFLDIRSPGLGDTAMYLCATRSVGQGFETQYFGPGTRLLVL.